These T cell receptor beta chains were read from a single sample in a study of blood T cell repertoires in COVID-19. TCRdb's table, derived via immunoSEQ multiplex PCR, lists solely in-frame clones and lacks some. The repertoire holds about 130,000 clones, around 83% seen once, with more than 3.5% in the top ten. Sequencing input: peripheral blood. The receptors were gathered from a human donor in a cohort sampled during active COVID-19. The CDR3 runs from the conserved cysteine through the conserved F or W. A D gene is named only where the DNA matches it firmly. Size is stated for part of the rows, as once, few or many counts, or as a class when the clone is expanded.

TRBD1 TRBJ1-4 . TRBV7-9 CASSLRDRAVGEKLFF TGTGCCAGCAGCTTGCGGGACAGGGCGGTGGGTGAAAAACTGTTTTTT
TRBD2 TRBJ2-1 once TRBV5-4 CASSLKLAGSSYNEQFF TGTGCCAGCAGCTTAAAACTAGCGGGATCGTCCTACAATGAGCAGTTCTTC
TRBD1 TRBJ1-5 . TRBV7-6 CASSPRTGISNQPQHF TGTGCCAGCAGCCCCCGGACAGGAATAAGCAATCAGCCCCAGCATTTT
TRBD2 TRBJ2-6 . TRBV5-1 CASSLREASGANVLTF TGCGCCAGCAGCCTCCGGGAGGCCTCTGGGGCCAACGTCCTGACTTTC
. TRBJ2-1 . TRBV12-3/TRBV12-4 CASSRGNNEQFF TGTGCCAGTTCTAGGGGGAACAATGAGCAGTTCTTC
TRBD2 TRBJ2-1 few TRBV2 CASSAGSGGAKDEQFF TGTGCCAGCAGTGCCGGTAGCGGGGGGGCTAAGGATGAGCAGTTCTTC
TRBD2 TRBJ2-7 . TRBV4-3 CASSPQRGGRYEQYF TGCGCCAGCAGCCCCCAGCGGGGGGGCCGGTACGAGCAGTACTTC
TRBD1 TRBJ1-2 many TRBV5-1 CASSLQGADGYTF TGCGCCAGCAGCTTGCAGGGGGCAGATGGCTACACCTTC
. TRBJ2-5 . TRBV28 CASSRAETQYF TGTGCCAGCAGTCGCGCAGAGACCCAGTACTTC
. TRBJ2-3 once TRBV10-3 CAISGQQAGGTDTQYF TGTGCCATCAGTGGGCAACAGGCAGGAGGCACAGATACGCAGTATTTT
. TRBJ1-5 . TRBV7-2 CASSSSTVHNQPQHF TGTGCCAGCAGCTCGTCAACGGTTCACAATCAGCCCCAGCATTTT
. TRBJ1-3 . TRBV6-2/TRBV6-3 CASSPGQSGTIYF TGTGCCAGCAGTCCGGGACAATCGGGCACCATATATTTT
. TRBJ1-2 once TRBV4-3 CASSQVGQGQGGYTF TGCGCCAGCAGCCAAGTAGGCCAGGGCCAGGGCGGCTACACCTTC
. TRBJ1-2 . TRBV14 CASSQVRGGSASYTF TGTGCCAGCAGCCAAGTGAGAGGGGGTTCGGCGAGCTACACCTTC
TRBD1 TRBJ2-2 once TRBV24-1 CATDETGAGELFF TGTGCCACCGACGAAACAGGGGCCGGGGAGCTGTTTTTT
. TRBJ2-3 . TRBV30 CAWSVPGGTQYF TGTGCCTGGAGTGTACCCGGCGGTACGCAGTATTTT
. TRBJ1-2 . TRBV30 CAWSQSVYGYTF TGTGCCTGGAGCCAGAGCGTTTATGGCTACACCTTC
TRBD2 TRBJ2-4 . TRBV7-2 CASSPGLAKVKNIQYF TGTGCCAGCAGCCCGGGACTAGCTAAGGTCAAAAACATTCAGTACTTC
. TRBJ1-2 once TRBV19 CASRNRVYGYTF TGTGCCAGTAGGAACAGGGTTTATGGCTACACCTTC
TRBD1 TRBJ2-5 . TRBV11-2 CASSSSGTVGETQYF TGTGCCAGCAGCTCGTCAGGGACAGTTGGGGAGACCCAGTACTTC
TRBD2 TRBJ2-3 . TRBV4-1 CASSPGRGSGGRAGVDTQYF TGCGCCAGCAGCCCGGGACGTGGGTCCGGGGGACGGGCGGGGGTAGATACGCAGTATTTT
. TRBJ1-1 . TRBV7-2 CASSLGRRGNTEAFF TGTGCCAGCAGCTTGGGCAGGCGGGGGAACACTGAAGCTTTCTTT
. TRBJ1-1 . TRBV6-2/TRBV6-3 CASSYSRQGGTEAFF TGTGCCAGCAGTTACTCTCGGCAGGGAGGCACTGAAGCTTTCTTT
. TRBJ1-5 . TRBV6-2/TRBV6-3 CASSYSLGRGKSNQPQHF TGTGCCAGCAGTTACTCCCTGGGGAGGGGCAAAAGCAATCAGCCCCAGCATTTT